This T cell receptor beta chain derives from a study of T cell responses to AZD1222 COVID-19 vaccine. CDR1 and CDR2 from the germline V gene are SGHAT and FQNNGV. There are 16 residues in the CDR3. The germline V and J ends were trimmed by 5 bases and 3 bases, with 20 bases remaining between them. Study findings and constraints: Baseline serostatus was positive in only six AZD1222 recipients.

Profiled with immunoSEQ multiplex PCR; TCRdb holds only in-frame clones, not every one. Of around 140,000 clones listed, 80% to 90% are singletons. Comments on this clone: Its antigen is as yet unknown.

This receptor was obtained from an adult in good health. The source was peripheral blood, collected on day 0 of AZD1222 vaccination. The genes are TRBV11-2 and TRBJ2-7, with D possibly matching TRBD1 (6 bases). CDR3 amino acids: CASSRAPGHSVYEQYF. CDR3 bases: TGTGCCAGCAGCCGTGCCCCGGGACATTCTGTCTACGAGCAGTACTTC.